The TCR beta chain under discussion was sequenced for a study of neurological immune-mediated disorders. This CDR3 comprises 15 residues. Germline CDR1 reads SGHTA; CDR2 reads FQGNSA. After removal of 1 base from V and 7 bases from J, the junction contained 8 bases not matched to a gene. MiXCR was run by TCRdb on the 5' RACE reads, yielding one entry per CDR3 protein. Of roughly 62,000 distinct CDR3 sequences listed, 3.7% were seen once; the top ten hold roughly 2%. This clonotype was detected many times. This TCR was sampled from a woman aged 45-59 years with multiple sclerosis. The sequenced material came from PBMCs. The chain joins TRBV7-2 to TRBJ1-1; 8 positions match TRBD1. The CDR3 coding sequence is TGTGCCAGCAGCTTAGTGGGGACAGGATTGGGTGAAGCTTTCTTT. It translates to CASSLVGTGLGEAFF.